This passage covers 27 T cell receptor beta chains from one sample sequenced in a study of a mutant IDH1 vaccine in newly diagnosed glioma. Assay: immunoSEQ multiplex PCR; the TCRdb copy retains only in-frame clones and omits some. The sample includes about 44,000 clones, 75% to 95% of them seen just once. No antigens are known for them. Described time point: week 23, last vaccination. With topical imiquimod, each dose of the vaccine consisted of 300 ug of mutant IDH1 20-mer peptide. The sample was PBMCs, taken from a glioma patient whose treatment included an IDH1 peptide vaccine. These receptors all come from a man in his fifties with glioma.

This rearrangement joins TRBV4-3 to TRBJ1-2; D ambiguous. CDR1 is LGHNA, CDR2 YSLEER, per germline. Deletions cut 4 bases from V and 4 bases from J, with 16 bases between. CDR3 length equals 15 residues. The CDR3 nucleotides are TGCGCCAGCAGCCCGGCCGTGGGGAGCGTCTATGGCTACACCTTC. It translates to CASSPAVGSVYGYTF.

V gene TRBV7-9 combines with J gene TRBJ2-7; 10 bases map to TRBD1. The CDR3 runs 15 residues. Germline trimming cut 4 bases from V and 4 bases from J; bases unmatched to any gene: 7. Looked up from germline, CDR1 is SEHNR and CDR2 is FQNEAQ (reference sequence). Written as DNA, the CDR3 is TGTGCCAGCAGCTCCCAGACAGGGGGCACGTACGAGCAGTACTTC. Protein: CASSSQTGGTYEQYF.

V usage is TRBV11-3 and J usage is TRBJ1-1; D unclear. This CDR3 is built from 13 residues. The germline V and J ends were trimmed by 1 base and 6 bases, with 9 bases remaining between them. From germline, CDR1 is SGHNT and CDR2 YENEEA. CDR3 sequence (DNA): TGTGCCAGCAGCTTAGGGGCGGTCGCTGAAGCTTTCTTT. It is translated as CASSLGAVAEAFF.

This clone was seen only once. The V call is TRBV4-2, the J call TRBJ2-7; TRBD2 aligns across 7 bases. Germline loops: CDR1 LGHNA, CDR2 YNFKEQ. J lost 4 bases, V lost 3 bases, and 6 bases had no gene match. The CDR3 spans 14 residues. CDR3 nucleotide sequence: TGTGCCAGCAGCCATGCGGGAGCGGTATACGAGCAGTACTTC. This sequence encodes CASSHAGAVYEQYF.

This sequence joins TRBV5-1 and TRBJ2-3; D perhaps matches TRBD2 (5 bases). Per the germline V gene, CDR1 is SGHRS and CDR2 is YFSETQ. The CDR3 totals 14 residues. V was clipped by 4 bases and J by 6 bases, with 15 bases between them. The DNA for the CDR3 is TGCGCCAGCAGCCCTACCCGTTCGGGGGATACGCAGTATTTT. It specifies CASSPTRSGDTQYF.

The gene calls are TRBV2 and TRBJ2-3, with 12 bases matching TRBD2. Trimming cost V 6 bases and J 6 bases; bases outside gene matches: 10. Germline CDR1 reads SNHLY; CDR2 reads FYNNEI. This CDR3 is built from 16 residues. This chain's CDR3 is CASRGSSGGGPDTQYF. CDR3 nucleotides: TGTGCCAGCAGGGGTTCTAGCGGGGGGGGCCCGGATACGCAGTATTTT. Full variable domain (rest looked up from reference TRBV2 and TRBJ2-3): EPEVTQTPSHQVTQMGQEVILRCVPISNHLYFYWYRQILGQKVEFLVSFYNNEISEKSEIFDDQFSVERPDGSNFTLKIRSTKLEDSAMYFCASRGSSGGGPDTQYFGPGTRLTVL.

This clone was observed a handful of times. The chain recombines TRBV2 with TRBJ2-2, with D possibly being TRBD1 (7 bases). Trimming shortened V by 3 bases and J by 3 bases, and 14 bases separated the two germline ends. Germline-derived CDR1 and CDR2 are SNHLY and FYNNEI. The CDR3 is made up of 16 amino acids. The CDR3 protein is CASSDQGGVYTGELFF. The CDR3 DNA sequence: TGTGCCAGCAGTGATCAGGGGGGAGTCTACACCGGGGAGCTGTTTTTT.

This chain joins TRBV28 and TRBJ2-1; possibly TRBD1 for D (6 bases). The germline CDR1 and CDR2 sequences are MDHEN and SYDVKM. The CDR3 sequence is 13 residues long. V shed 7 bases and J shed 7 bases, with 14 bases lying between them. The CDR3 here is CASIEGGNNEQFF. In DNA, the CDR3 is TGTGCCAGCATTGAAGGGGGTAATAATGAGCAGTTCTTC.

The V and J genes are TRBV7-3 and TRBJ2-7; 8 nucleotides match TRBD1. The CDR3 totals 16 residues. The germline V gene has CDR1 SGHTA and CDR2 FQGTGA. V lost 0 bases, J lost 7 bases, and 11 bases stayed unmatched. CDR3 bases: TGTGCCAGCAGCTTAACGGGGGACAGGCCCCCGGGGGAGCAGTACTTC. Translating gives CASSLTGDRPPGEQYF.

The chain employs TRBV4-3 and TRBJ2-2, with 8 positions matching TRBD1. After removal of 2 bases from V and 6 bases from J, the junction contained 11 bases not matched to a gene. This CDR3 has 17 amino acids. From germline, CDR1 is LGHNA and CDR2 YSLEER. The CDR3 loop is CASSQHAQGDRSGELFF. The CDR3 DNA reads as TGCGCCAGCAGCCAACACGCTCAGGGGGACAGGTCCGGGGAGCTGTTTTTT.

The sample holds one count of this clone. The chain carries TRBV5-5 and TRBJ1-1; tentative D call: TRBD1 (6 bases). Germline CDR1 and CDR2: SGHKS and YYEKEE (reference sequence). Trimming took off 5 bases at V and 1 base at J, with 9 bases between the two ends. The CDR3 consists of 13 residues. The CDR3 is CASRRQANTEAFF. CDR3 bases: TGTGCCAGCAGGAGACAGGCGAACACTGAAGCTTTCTTT.

This chain's CDR3 is CASSVVPYGYTF. The DNA of the CDR3 is TGTGCCAGCAGCGTAGTACCTTATGGCTACACCTTC. The V and J genes are TRBV9 and TRBJ1-2; D call uncertain. This CDR3 comprises 12 residues. Trimming stripped 0 bases from V and 5 bases from J, with 5 bases between. Germline V gene sequence: CDR1 SGDLS, CDR2 YYNGEE.

The chain joins TRBV5-6 to TRBJ1-1, with no clear D. This CDR3 contains 13 residues. Trimming left V 4 bases short and J 1 base short, with 8 bases between. Per the germline V gene, CDR1 is SGHDT and CDR2 is YYEEEE. For the CDR3, the DNA is TGTGCCAGCAGCCCCCCCAGGAACACTGAAGCTTTCTTT. Protein product: CASSPPRNTEAFF.

V gene TRBV7-8 combines with J gene TRBJ2-2, with D unclear. V dropped 5 bases and J dropped 8 bases, with 9 bases sitting between them. The germline V gene has CDR1 SGHVS and CDR2 FQNEAQ. This CDR3 has 12 residues. CDR3: CASSVLKGELFF. CDR3 bases: TGTGCCAGCAGCGTCCTCAAGGGGGAGCTGTTTTTT.

Note on this clone: The sample holds other DNA sequences that translate to the same CDR3. The V call is TRBV7-2, the J call TRBJ2-7; TRBD2 matches at 10 bases. Germline CDR1 is SGHTA and CDR2 is FQGNSA. The J segment lost 0 bases and the V segment lost 1 base, leaving 0 bases of the junction unmatched. CDR3 length: 15 amino acids. Here the CDR3 reads CASSLGTSGSYEQYF. CDR3 sequence (DNA): TGTGCCAGCAGCTTAGGGACTAGCGGCTCCTACGAGCAGTACTTC. Filled out from reference TRBV7-2 and TRBJ2-7, the complete variable domain reads GAGVSQSPSNKVTEKGKDVELRCDPISGHTALYWYRQSLGQGLEFLIYFQGNSAPDKSGLPSDRFSAERTGGSVSTLTIQRTQQEDSAVYLCASSLGTSGSYEQYFGPGTRLTVT.

The CDR3 bases are TGTGCCAGCAGCTTAGTGGCGGGGCACGGGACTGAAGCTTTCTTT. It is translated as CASSLVAGHGTEAFF. This chain joins TRBV7-2 and TRBJ1-1; the D gene is possibly TRBD1 (5 bases). CDR3 length: 15 amino acids. V was shortened by 1 base and J by 5 bases, with 14 bases between the two germline ends. Germline V CDR1 and CDR2: SGHTA, FQGNSA.

This rearrangement joins TRBV11-3 to TRBJ2-2; 8 bases are a match to TRBD2. J was trimmed by 0 bases and V by 5 bases; bases with no gene match: 5. The CDR3 is 16 amino acids. Germline V gives CDR1 SGHNT, CDR2 YENEEA. CDR3 residues: CASSPREGANTGELFF. The CDR3 nucleotides read TGTGCCAGCAGCCCCCGGGAGGGGGCGAACACCGGGGAGCTGTTTTTT.

This chain joins TRBV30 and TRBJ1-2; tentative D call: TRBD1 (6 bases). CDR3 size: 14 residues. The V gene lost 6 bases and the J gene lost 6 bases, with 20 bases spanning the gap. Per germline, CDR1 GTSNPN and CDR2 SVGIG (reference sequence). This CDR3 is CACRPTGWYNGYTF. For the CDR3, the DNA is TGTGCCTGCAGACCCACAGGGTGGTACAATGGCTACACCTTC.

This chain uses TRBV7-9 with TRBJ1-2, with D hard to call. Germline V lookup: CDR1 SEHNR, CDR2 FQNEAQ (reference sequence). The CDR3 extends over 11 amino acids. Trimming shortened V by 1 base and J by 8 bases, and 5 bases separated the two germline ends. The CDR3 nucleotides are TGTGCCAGCAGCTTAGAGGTGGGCTACACCTTC. Translated: CASSLEVGYTF.

This clone came up once. The chain joins TRBV5-8 to TRBJ2-7; 7 bases agree with TRBD1. The length of the CDR3 is 14 residues. The V gene end was trimmed by 3 bases and the J gene end by 3 bases; junction bases not matched to a gene: 6. Per germline, CDR1 SGHTS and CDR2 YDEGEE. Written as DNA, the CDR3 is TGTGCCAGCAGCTCCGGGACAGTTTACTACGAGCAGTACTTC. Translation gives CASSSGTVYYEQYF.

The CDR3 DNA reads as TGTGCCAGCAGCATCAATCGCAGAGGAGTCCTCTCCTACGAGCAGTACTTC. Translating it yields CASSINRRGVLSYEQYF. The chain recombines TRBV5-6 with TRBJ2-7; D uncertain. Germline CDR1 and CDR2: SGHDT and YYEEEE. Trimming removed 4 bases from V and 0 bases from J, with 20 bases in between. The CDR3 runs 17 residues.

Note on this clone: A read error may account for a junction end that differs from germline. The rearrangement joins TRBV4-2 to TRBJ2-4; 10 nucleotides agree with TRBD1. There are 12 residues in the CDR3. CDR1 and CDR2 (germline): LGHNA, YNFKEQ. CDR3 coding DNA: TGTGCCAGCAGCCGACCGGACAGGGGGATCCACTTC. Its protein product is CASSRPDRGIHF.

This chain connects TRBV19 to TRBJ2-5; D gene unclear. The CDR3 is 12 amino acids. The ends were cut back, 0 bases at V and 2 bases at J, with 1 base in the middle. CDR1 is LNHDA, CDR2 SQIVND, per germline (reference sequence). DNA of the CDR3: TGTGCCAGTAGTATAGATCAAGAGACCCAGTACTTC. It translates to CASSIDQETQYF.

A remark on this clone: This same CDR3 is encoded by further DNA sequences in the sample. J is TRBJ1-2 and V is TRBV5-4; tentatively, D is TRBD1 (6 bases). Trimming cost V 0 bases and J 6 bases, with 18 bases left between them. CDR1 and CDR2 from the germline V gene are SGHNT and YYREEE (reference sequence). This CDR3 region has 16 residues. This chain's CDR3 is CASSLALQGLFDGYTF. In DNA, the CDR3 is TGTGCCAGCAGCTTGGCCTTACAGGGTTTGTTCGATGGCTACACCTTC.

A single count supports this clone. This chain joins TRBV4-1 and TRBJ2-5, with a weak D call TRBD2 (5 bases). Trimming pared 5 bases from V and 5 bases from J, leaving 18 bases between. Germline CDR1 is MGHRA and CDR2 is YSYEKL. This CDR3 comprises 15 residues. The CDR3 sequence: CASSFRRGDGETQYF. CDR3 in DNA: TGCGCCAGCAGCTTCAGACGGGGAGATGGGGAGACCCAGTACTTC.

V is TRBV18 and J is TRBJ1-5, with D possibly being TRBD1 (6 bases). This CDR3 contains 14 residues. Per germline, CDR1 KGHSH and CDR2 LQKENI. V shed 4 bases and J shed 4 bases, with 11 bases lying between them. This CDR3 is CASSRGQTNQPQHF. CDR3 bases: TGTGCCAGCTCACGGGGGCAAACAAATCAGCCCCAGCATTTT.

A word on this clone: A junction boundary mismatches the germline segment, possibly from a read error. The chain joins TRBV6-1 to TRBJ1-4; D ambiguous. Germline CDR1 reads MNHNS; CDR2 reads SASEGT. The CDR3 totals 13 residues. CDR3 nucleotides: TGTGCTTCAGGCGAGGGAACTTATGAAAAACTGTTTTTT. It is translated as CASGEGTYEKLFF.